These 7 T cell receptor beta chains were sequenced from one sample in a study of T-cell reconstitution after alpha-beta-depleted transplantation in children. Molecular barcoding with unique molecular identifiers was used for the TCRbeta library. TCRdb re-analysed the PCR reads in MiXCR, keeping a single row per CDR3 protein. The sample has under 60,000 distinct CDR3 sequences; 5.8% are singletons. The material sequenced was PBMCs, mostly from graft donor cells, taken 60 days after TCRalphabeta/CD19-depleted stem cell transplant. The receptors were sampled from a female patient aged 2 to 10 who had a stem cell transplant for aplastic anemia, so the T cells may come from the graft donor.

This clonotype was counted ten times or more. V and J are TRBV2 and TRBJ2-1; TRBD1 agrees at 10 bases. There are 12 residues in the CDR3. Germline loops: CDR1 SNHLY, CDR2 FYNNEI. Germline trimming cut 9 bases from V and 7 bases from J; bases unmatched to any gene: 3. The CDR3 sequence: CASGGQGNEQFF. The CDR3 DNA is TGTGCCAGTGGGGGACAGGGGAATGAGCAGTTCTTC.

This clonotype was counted ten times or more. The gene calls are TRBV3-1 and TRBJ2-7, with 7 bases aligning to TRBD2. The V and J ends lost 5 bases and 12 bases, in that order; junction bases with no gene match: 7. The CDR3 extends over 11 amino acids. Looked up from germline, CDR1 is LGHDT and CDR2 is YNNKEL (reference sequence). CDR3 sequence reads: CASSSSGNPYF. For the CDR3, the DNA is TGTGCCAGCAGCTCGAGCGGGAACCCGTACTTC.

Comment on this clonotype: Being one base from a much bigger clone, this may be a read error. This sequence joins TRBV20-1 and TRBJ2-1; D is ambiguous. The V gene lost 5 bases and the J gene lost 4 bases, with 9 bases spanning the gap. The CDR3 totals 12 residues. Germline V gives CDR1 DFQATT, CDR2 SNEGSKA (reference sequence). The CDR3 nucleotides read TGCAGTGCTTTCCTCAAATACAATGAGCAGTTCTTC. Translating gives CSAFLKYNEQFF.

The V gene is TRBV2, the J gene TRBJ2-1; the D gene is possibly TRBD1 (6 bases). There are 13 residues in the CDR3. Trimming took 3 bases from V and 8 from J, leaving 11 bases between them. In germline, CDR1 is SNHLY, CDR2 FYNNEI. The CDR3 coding sequence is TGTGCCAGCAGTGAGCCAGGGGTCCATGAGCAGTTCTTC. Translation: CASSEPGVHEQFF.

This clonotype was detected many times. V is TRBV5-1 and J is TRBJ2-1; TRBD2 agrees at 11 bases. The CDR3 covers 15 residues. Trimming cost V 5 bases and J 6 bases; bases outside gene matches: 7. Germline CDR1 is SGHRS and CDR2 is YFSETQ. For the CDR3, the DNA is TGCGCCAGCAGAGGGGGGACTAGCGGAATCAATGAGCAGTTCTTC. The encoded protein is CASRGGTSGINEQFF.

This clonotype was counted ten times or more. The V gene is TRBV20-1, the J gene TRBJ2-7; a weak D match, TRBD2 (6 bases). Germline assignment: CDR1 DFQATT and CDR2 SNEGSKA (reference sequence). The V gene lost 0 bases and the J gene lost 7 bases, with 16 bases spanning the gap. The CDR3 loop spans 14 amino acids. The CDR3, as DNA: TGCAGTGCTAGAGAGGAAGGGAGGAGGGGAGAGCAGTACTTC. It is translated as CSAREEGRRGEQYF.

This clonotype was seen repeatedly, ten times or more. The chain carries TRBV4-2 and TRBJ2-7; 7 nucleotides line up with TRBD1. The CDR3 has 14 residues. CDR1 and CDR2 from the germline V gene are LGHNA and YNFKEQ. The V and J ends lost 3 bases and 2 bases, in that order; junction bases with no gene match: 4. In nucleotides, the CDR3 is TGTGCCAGCAGCCAGAGGGGACAGCCCTACGAGCAGTACTTC. It translates to CASSQRGQPYEQYF.